This entry lists 19 T cell receptor beta chains sequenced from one sample in a study of T cell changes during pregnancy in multiple sclerosis (dated by TCRdb to the late 2010s). Libraries were built with the immunoSEQ multiplex PCR assay. The table comes from immuneACCESS by way of TCRdb, which keeps in-frame sequences with V and J called. Part of the clones is missing from these tables; in studies checked, under half for an unresolved V gene and the rest for unknown reasons. This sample has approximately 100,000 clones in its table, and roughly nine tenths of those were observed once. Clones ranked in the top ten supply less than 4% of the sample. Material: peripheral blood, obtained after pregnancy. Source of these receptors: a female donor with multiple sclerosis, enrolled in a pregnancy study.

The genes are TRBV6-5 and TRBJ1-1; 9 nucleotides agree with TRBD1. The CDR3 runs to 15 residues. V lost 6 bases and J lost 0; bases outside the gene matches: 5. CDR1 is MNHEY, CDR2 SVGAGI, per germline. DNA for the CDR3: TGTGCCAGCAGAGATCGGACAGGGGTGAACACTGAAGCTTTCTTT. Translation gives CASRDRTGVNTEAFF.

This clone was detected only once. The chain couples TRBV30 to TRBJ2-7; TRBD1 matches 7 bases. Per germline, CDR1 GTSNPN and CDR2 SVGIG (reference sequence). CDR3 length: 13 residues. The J segment lost 7 bases and the V segment lost 2 bases, leaving 8 bases of the junction unmatched. CDR3 DNA sequence: TGTGCCTGGAGTACCCGGACAGGAGGTGAGCAGTACTTC. This codes for CAWSTRTGGEQYF.

This clone was found a few times. V usage is TRBV7-2 and J usage is TRBJ1-2, with D unclear. CDR3 size: 11 residues. The V gene's germline CDR1 is SGHTA and CDR2 FQGNSA. V was pared by 6 bases and J by 4 bases, with 6 bases between. In DNA, the CDR3 is TGTGCCAGCAGTCACAGCTATGGCTACACCTTC. This translates into CASSHSYGYTF.

The V gene is TRBV19, the J gene TRBJ2-1; D might be TRBD2 (6 bases). The CDR3 runs 14 residues. Germline V gives CDR1 LNHDA, CDR2 SQIVND (reference sequence). Trimming took off 10 bases at V and 1 base at J, with 14 bases between the two ends. The CDR3 DNA follows: TGTGCCACCGTTACTAGCTCTTCCTACAATGAGCAGTTCTTC. This codes for CATVTSSSYNEQFF.

The table lists this clone with a few counts. V is TRBV27 and J is TRBJ1-5; no clear D gene. Germline CDR1 is MNHEY and CDR2 is SMNVEV (reference sequence). The CDR3 runs 13 residues. Trimming removed 5 bases from V and 6 bases from J, with 11 bases in between. The CDR3 region is CASSLGSIQPQHF. The CDR3 DNA reads as TGTGCCAGCAGTCTCGGGTCGATTCAGCCCCAGCATTTT.

The rearrangement joins TRBV5-1 to TRBJ2-2; D gene ambiguous. The CDR3 is 13 amino acids. Germline V gene sequence: CDR1 SGHRS, CDR2 YFSETQ. Trimming pared 3 bases from V and 4 bases from J, leaving 7 bases between. Here the CDR3 DNA reads TGCGCCAGCAGCTACCAGTCCACCGGGGAGCTGTTTTTT. Translation: CASSYQSTGELFF.

The chain carries TRBV19 and TRBJ1-2, with TRBD1 matching over 7 bases. Per germline, CDR1 LNHDA and CDR2 SQIVND (reference sequence). V lost 3 bases and J lost 4; bases outside the gene matches: 8. The CDR3 loop spans 15 amino acids. CDR3 in amino acids: CASSISRTGAYGYTF. Written as DNA, the CDR3 is TGTGCCAGTAGTATTTCCCGGACAGGAGCCTATGGCTACACCTTC.

The CDR3 here is CASSKGGGYEQYF. In DNA form, the CDR3 reads TGTGCCAGCAGCAAGGGAGGGGGGTACGAGCAGTACTTC. This sequence joins TRBV5-6 and TRBJ2-7, with D perhaps matching TRBD2 (7 bases). The CDR3 sequence is 13 residues long. Trimming left V 4 bases short and J 4 bases short, with 12 bases between. Germline lookup yields CDR1 SGHDT and CDR2 YYEEEE.

This clone appeared once. The CDR3 reads CASSFFPPDREGNYGYTF. The CDR3 DNA reads as TGTGCCAGCAGCTTTTTCCCCCCGGACAGGGAGGGGAACTATGGCTACACCTTC. The rearrangement uses TRBV7-2 and TRBJ1-2; 8 bases are a match to TRBD1. The CDR3 spans 18 residues. V lost 3 bases, J lost 2 bases, and 14 bases stayed unmatched. Germline lookup yields CDR1 SGHTA and CDR2 FQGNSA.

The chain has TRBV7-2 and TRBJ2-3; 7 positions agree with TRBD2. The V and J ends lost 3 bases and 0 bases, in that order; junction bases with no gene match: 9. Germline CDR1 reads SGHTA; CDR2 reads FQGNSA. This CDR3 has 17 amino acids. CDR3 sequence (DNA): TGTGCCAGCAGCTTGGGACTATCCCCGACTAGCACAGATACGCAGTATTTT. It yields the protein CASSLGLSPTSTDTQYF.

The chain has TRBV11-2 and TRBJ2-3, with TRBD2 as a possible D gene (5 bases). The V end was cut by 3 bases, the J end by 0 bases, with 13 bases between. Germline V CDR1 and CDR2: SGHAT, FQNNGV. This CDR3 is built from 16 residues. CDR3 sequence reads: CASSLGALGSTDTQYF. CDR3 sequence (DNA): TGTGCCAGCAGCTTGGGAGCGTTGGGTAGCACAGATACGCAGTATTTT.

The V gene is TRBV13, the J gene TRBJ1-1; TRBD1 might be the D (5 bases). Looked up from germline, CDR1 is PRHDT and CDR2 is FYEKMQ (reference sequence). The CDR3 length is 13 residues. V was pared by 4 bases and J by 5 bases, with 11 bases between. The CDR3 DNA is TGTGCCAGCAGCTCGTACAGGTCTACTGAAGCTTTCTTT. Amino acid sequence: CASSSYRSTEAFF. Full variable domain (outside the CDR3, taken from reference TRBV13 and TRBJ1-1): AAGVIQSPRHLIKEKRETATLKCYPIPRHDTVYWYQQGPGQDPQFLISFYEKMQSDKGSIPDRFSAQQFSDYHSELNMSSLELGDSALYFCASSSYRSTEAFFGQGTRLTVV.

In this sample, this clone turned up a few times. The chain couples TRBV9 to TRBJ1-1, with 9 nucleotides matching TRBD1. The CDR3 runs to 16 residues. The germline CDR1 and CDR2 sequences are SGDLS and YYNGEE. The ends lost 1 base at V and 3 bases at J; junction bases unmatched: 7. CDR3 bases: TGTGCCAGCAGCGTAACGGTACAGGGGGCGGACACTGAAGCTTTCTTT. This codes for CASSVTVQGADTEAFF.

In its sample, this clone was seen once. The V gene is TRBV27, the J gene TRBJ1-1; the match to TRBD1 covers 9 bases. The V gene end was trimmed by 4 bases and the J gene end by 4 bases; junction bases not matched to a gene: 10. Looked up from germline, CDR1 is MNHEY and CDR2 is SMNVEV (reference sequence). The CDR3 spans 16 residues. CDR3 sequence (DNA): TGTGCCAGCAGTTACCGGACAGGGGCCTCACCCACTGAAGCTTTCTTT. As protein: CASSYRTGASPTEAFF.

The chain links TRBV11-2 to TRBJ2-4, with 15 bases aligning to TRBD2. Germline V CDR1 and CDR2: SGHAT, FQNNGV. The CDR3 has 16 residues. V lost 5 bases to trimming and J lost 5 bases; unmatched junction nucleotides: 4. The CDR3 is CASSQGLAGGQNIQYF. The CDR3 DNA sequence: TGTGCCAGCAGCCAGGGACTAGCGGGGGGCCAAAACATTCAGTACTTC.

The chain carries TRBV6-1 and TRBJ1-5; D is possibly TRBD1 (6 bases). Per germline, CDR1 MNHNS and CDR2 SASEGT. V lost 6 bases and J lost 6, with 9 bases in between. The CDR3 is 12 amino acids. CDR3: CASRGQPQPQHF. The CDR3 nucleotides read TGTGCCAGCAGAGGACAGCCTCAGCCCCAGCATTTT.

The chain joins TRBV7-2 to TRBJ2-4, with D possibly being TRBD2 (6 bases). The CDR3 has 16 amino acids. The germline V and J ends were trimmed by 5 bases and 2 bases, with 16 bases remaining between them. Per germline, CDR1 SGHTA and CDR2 FQGNSA. CDR3: CASSQPAGGTKNIQYF. For the CDR3, the DNA is TGTGCCAGCAGCCAACCGGCCGGGGGAACCAAAAACATTCAGTACTTC.

A single count supports this clone. The chain joins TRBV27 to TRBJ2-3, with D unclear. This CDR3 is built from 11 residues. Germline V lookup: CDR1 MNHEY, CDR2 SMNVEV (reference sequence). Between the trimmed V and J ends, which lost 6 bases and 6 bases, there was a span of 7 bases. The CDR3 DNA reads as TGTGCCAGCAGCTTTTATGATACGCAGTATTTT. This sequence encodes CASSFYDTQYF.

The CDR3 DNA sequence: TGTGCCAGCAGTGCAGGACTAGCGGGGGTCGGCGGGGAGCTGTTTTTT. Residues: CASSAGLAGVGGELFF. V and J are TRBV2 and TRBJ2-2; 13 bases are shared with TRBD2. CDR3 size: 16 residues. Germline CDR1 SNHLY, CDR2 FYNNEI. V was pared by 4 bases and J by 7 bases, with 6 bases of the junction left unmatched.